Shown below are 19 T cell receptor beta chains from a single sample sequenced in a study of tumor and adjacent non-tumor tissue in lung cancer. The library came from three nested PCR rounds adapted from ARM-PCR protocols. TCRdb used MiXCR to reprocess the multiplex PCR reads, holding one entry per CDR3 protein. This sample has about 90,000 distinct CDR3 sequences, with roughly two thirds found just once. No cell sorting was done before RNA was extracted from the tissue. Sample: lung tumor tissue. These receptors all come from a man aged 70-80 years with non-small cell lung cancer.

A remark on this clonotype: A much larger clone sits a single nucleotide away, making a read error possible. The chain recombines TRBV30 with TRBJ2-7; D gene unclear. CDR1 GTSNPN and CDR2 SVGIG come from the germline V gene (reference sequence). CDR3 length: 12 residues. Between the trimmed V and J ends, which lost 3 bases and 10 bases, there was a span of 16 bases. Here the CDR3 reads CAWSVGCVLQYF. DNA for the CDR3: TGTGCCTGGAGCGTGGGTTGCGTTCTACAGTACTTC.

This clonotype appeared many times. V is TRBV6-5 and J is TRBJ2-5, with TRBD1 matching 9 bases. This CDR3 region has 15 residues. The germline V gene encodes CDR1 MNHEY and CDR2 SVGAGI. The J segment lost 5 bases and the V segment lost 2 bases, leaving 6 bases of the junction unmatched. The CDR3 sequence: CASSYATGGSETQYF. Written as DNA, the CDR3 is TGTGCCAGCAGTTACGCGACAGGGGGGTCGGAGACCCAGTACTTC.

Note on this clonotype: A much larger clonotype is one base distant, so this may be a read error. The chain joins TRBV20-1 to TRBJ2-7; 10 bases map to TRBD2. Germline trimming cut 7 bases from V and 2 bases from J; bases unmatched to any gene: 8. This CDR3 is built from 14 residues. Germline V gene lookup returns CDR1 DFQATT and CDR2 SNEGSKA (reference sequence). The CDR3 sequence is CSVRDSGGPYEQYF. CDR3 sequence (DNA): TGCAGTGTTAGGGATAGCGGGGGGCCCTACGAGCAGTACTTC.

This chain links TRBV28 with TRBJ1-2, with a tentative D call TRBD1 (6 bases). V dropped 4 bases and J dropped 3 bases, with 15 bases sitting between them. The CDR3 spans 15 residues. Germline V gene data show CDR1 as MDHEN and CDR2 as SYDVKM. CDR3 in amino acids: CASSSSTGGHYGYTF. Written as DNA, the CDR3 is TGTGCCAGCAGTTCGTCGACCGGGGGGCACTATGGCTACACCTTC.

The CDR3 nucleotides are TGCGCCAGCAGCCCGGACCATAGCGGGGCTTACAATGAGCAGTTCTTC. Its protein product is CASSPDHSGAYNEQFF. V usage is TRBV5-1 and J usage is TRBJ2-1; TRBD2 matches 8 bases. The germline V gene has CDR1 SGHRS and CDR2 YFSETQ. After removal of 4 bases from V and 4 bases from J, the junction contained 10 bases not matched to a gene. CDR3 length: 16 residues. Complete variable domain (other parts from reference TRBV5-1 and TRBJ2-1): KAGVTQTPRYLIKTRGQQVTLSCSPISGHRSVSWYQQTPGQGLQFLFEYFSETQRNKGNFPGRFSGRQFSNSRSEMNVSTLELGDSALYLCASSPDHSGAYNEQFFGPGTRLTVL.

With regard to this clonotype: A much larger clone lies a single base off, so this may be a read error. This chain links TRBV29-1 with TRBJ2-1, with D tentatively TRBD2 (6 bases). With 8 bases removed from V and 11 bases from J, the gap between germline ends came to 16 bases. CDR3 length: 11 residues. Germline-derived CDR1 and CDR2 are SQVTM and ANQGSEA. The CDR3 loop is CSSEWGGKQFF. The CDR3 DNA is TGCAGCTCCGAATGGGGCGGGAAGCAGTTCTTC.

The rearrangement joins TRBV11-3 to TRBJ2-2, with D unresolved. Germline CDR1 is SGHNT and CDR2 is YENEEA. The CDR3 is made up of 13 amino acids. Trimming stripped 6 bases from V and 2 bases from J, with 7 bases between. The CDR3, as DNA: TGTGCCAGCAGTTCCATAAACACCGGGGAGCTGTTTTTT. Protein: CASSSINTGELFF.

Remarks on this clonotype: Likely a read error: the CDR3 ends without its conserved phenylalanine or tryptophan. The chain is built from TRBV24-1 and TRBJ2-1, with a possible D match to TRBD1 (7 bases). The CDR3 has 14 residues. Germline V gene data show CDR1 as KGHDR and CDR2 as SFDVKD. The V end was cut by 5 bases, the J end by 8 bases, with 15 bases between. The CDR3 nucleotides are TGTGCCACCAGTGGGGCAGGGGGGTACGATGAGCAGTTCATC. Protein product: CATSGAGGYDEQFI.

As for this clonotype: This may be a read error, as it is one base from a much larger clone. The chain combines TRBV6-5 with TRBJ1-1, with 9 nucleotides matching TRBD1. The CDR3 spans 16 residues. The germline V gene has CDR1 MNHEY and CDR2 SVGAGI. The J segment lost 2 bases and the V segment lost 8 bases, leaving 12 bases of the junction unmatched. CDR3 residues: CASALEGQGRNTEAFF. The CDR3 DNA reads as TGTGCCAGCGCTCTGGAAGGACAGGGGCGCAACACTGAAGCTTTCTTT.

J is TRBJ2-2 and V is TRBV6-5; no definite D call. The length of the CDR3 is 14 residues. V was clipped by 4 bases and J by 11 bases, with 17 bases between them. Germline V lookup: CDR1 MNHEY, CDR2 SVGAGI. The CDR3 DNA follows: TGTGCCAGCAGTTCCGGATCGTGGATCGGAGAGCTGTTTTTT. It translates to CASSSGSWIGELFF.

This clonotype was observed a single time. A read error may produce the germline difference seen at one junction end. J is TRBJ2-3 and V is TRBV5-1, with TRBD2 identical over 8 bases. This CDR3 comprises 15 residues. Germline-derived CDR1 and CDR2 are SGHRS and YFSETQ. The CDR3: CASSLAGASTNTQYF. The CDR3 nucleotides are TGCGCCAGCAGCTTAGCGGGAGCTAGCACAAATACGCAGTATTTT.

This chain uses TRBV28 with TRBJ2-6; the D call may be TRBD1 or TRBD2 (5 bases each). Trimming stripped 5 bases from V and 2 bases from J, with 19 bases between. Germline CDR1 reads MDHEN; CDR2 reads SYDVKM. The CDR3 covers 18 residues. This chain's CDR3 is CASSMSTRGRPGANVLTF. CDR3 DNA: TGTGCCAGCAGTATGTCCACCCGGGGACGGCCTGGGGCCAACGTCCTGACTTTC.

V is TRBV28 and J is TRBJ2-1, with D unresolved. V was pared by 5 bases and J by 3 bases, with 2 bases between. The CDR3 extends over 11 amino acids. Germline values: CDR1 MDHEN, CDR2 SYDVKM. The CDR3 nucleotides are TGTGCCAGCAGTCGCTACAATGAGCAGTTCTTC. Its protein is CASSRYNEQFF.

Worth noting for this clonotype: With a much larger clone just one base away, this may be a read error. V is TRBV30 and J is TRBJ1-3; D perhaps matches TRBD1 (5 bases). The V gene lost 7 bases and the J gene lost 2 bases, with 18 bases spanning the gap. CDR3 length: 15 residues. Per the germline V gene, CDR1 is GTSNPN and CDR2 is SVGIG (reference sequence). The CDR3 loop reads CASNWGGNAGNTIYF. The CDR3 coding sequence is TGTGCCTCGAATTGGGGGGGAAATGCTGGAAACACCATATATTTT.

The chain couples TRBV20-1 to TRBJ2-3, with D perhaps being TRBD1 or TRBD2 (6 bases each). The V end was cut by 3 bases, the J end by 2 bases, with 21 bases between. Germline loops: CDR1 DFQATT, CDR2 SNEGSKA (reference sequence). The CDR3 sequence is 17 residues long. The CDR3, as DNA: TGCAGTGCTAGTGCGCAGTGGGGGGCGGATAACACAGATACGCAGTATTTT. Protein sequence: CSASAQWGADNTDTQYF.

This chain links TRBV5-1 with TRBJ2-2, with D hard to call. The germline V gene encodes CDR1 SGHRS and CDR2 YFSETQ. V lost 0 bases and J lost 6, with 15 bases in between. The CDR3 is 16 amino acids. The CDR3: CASSLACCFRAGELFF. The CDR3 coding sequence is TGCGCCAGCAGCTTGGCCTGCTGTTTCCGGGCCGGGGAGCTGTTTTTT.

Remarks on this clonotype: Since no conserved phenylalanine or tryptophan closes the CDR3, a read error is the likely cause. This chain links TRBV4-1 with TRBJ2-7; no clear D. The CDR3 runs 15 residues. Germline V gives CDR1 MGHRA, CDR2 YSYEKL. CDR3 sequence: CASSQARGLGYEQYL. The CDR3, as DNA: TGCGCCAGTAGCCAAGCACGTGGGTTAGGATACGAGCAGTACTTA.

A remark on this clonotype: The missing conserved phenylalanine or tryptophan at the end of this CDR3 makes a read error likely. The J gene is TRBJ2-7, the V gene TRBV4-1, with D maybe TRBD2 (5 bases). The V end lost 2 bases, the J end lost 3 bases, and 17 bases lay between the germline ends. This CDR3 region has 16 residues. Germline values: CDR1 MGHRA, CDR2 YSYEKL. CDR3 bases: TGCGCCAGCAGCCAATATCGGGTAGAGGGCTACTACGAGCAGTACTTA. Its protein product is CASSQYRVEGYYEQYL.

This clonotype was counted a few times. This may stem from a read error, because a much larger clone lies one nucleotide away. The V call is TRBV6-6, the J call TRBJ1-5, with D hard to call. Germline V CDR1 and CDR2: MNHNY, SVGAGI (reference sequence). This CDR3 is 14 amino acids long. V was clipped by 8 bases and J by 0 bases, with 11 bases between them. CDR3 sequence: CASAEENSNQPQHF. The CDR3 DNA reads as TGTGCCAGCGCCGAGGAAAATAGCAATCAGCCCCAGCATTTT.